Listed here are 14 T cell receptor beta chains from one sample, sequenced in a study of blood T cell repertoires in COVID-19. The data were produced by immunoSEQ multiplex PCR, yet TCRdb's version contains in-frame clones alone and is incomplete. Counted here are approximately 250,000 clones, about 90% occurring once; the ten biggest clones make up roughly 10%. Sequenced input: peripheral blood. The origin of the receptors is a woman in her sixties or seventies with COVID-19, enrolled during active disease.

This sequence joins TRBV29-1 and TRBJ1-4; a weak D match, TRBD1 (6 bases). The V gene's germline CDR1 is SQVTM and CDR2 ANQGSEA. CDR3 length equals 14 residues. Deletions cut 5 bases from V and 6 bases from J, with 16 bases between. The CDR3 DNA reads TGCAGCGTTACCCTGACAGGCAGGGATGAAAAACTGTTTTTT. Its translation is CSVTLTGRDEKLFF.

This chain links TRBV6-5 with TRBJ1-2, with unresolved D. This CDR3 spans 11 amino acids. The germline V and J ends were trimmed by 6 bases and 4 bases, with 6 bases remaining between them. Germline V gene data show CDR1 as MNHEY and CDR2 as SVGAGI. CDR3 protein: CASRRGYGYTF. The CDR3 coding sequence is TGTGCCAGCAGGCGGGGCTATGGCTACACCTTC.

The chain recombines TRBV2 with TRBJ1-3; 8 bases are shared with TRBD1. This CDR3 spans 15 amino acids. Germline V gives CDR1 SNHLY, CDR2 FYNNEI. Trimming cost V 4 bases and J 6 bases; bases outside gene matches: 8. The CDR3 loop is CASSAQGGNENTIYF. In DNA form, the CDR3 reads TGTGCCAGCAGTGCACAGGGGGGGAACGAAAACACCATATATTTT.

This chain links TRBV5-4 with TRBJ2-5; a possible D gene is TRBD1 (5 bases). The CDR3 loop spans 13 amino acids. CDR1 and CDR2 (germline): SGHNT, YYREEE (reference sequence). The V gene lost 4 bases and the J gene lost 0 bases, with 7 bases spanning the gap. The DNA of the CDR3 is TGTGCCAGCAGCCCGGACAACCAAGAGACCCAGTACTTC. Its translation is CASSPDNQETQYF.

This chain links TRBV10-1 with TRBJ2-7; D may be TRBD2 (6 bases). The germline V gene encodes CDR1 WNHNN and CDR2 SYGVQD (reference sequence). Trimming took 2 bases from V and 2 from J, leaving 10 bases between them. The CDR3 is 14 residues long. Here the CDR3 reads CASSEGLATYEQYF. CDR3 nucleotide sequence: TGCGCCAGCAGTGAGGGGCTAGCGACCTACGAGCAGTACTTC.

V gene TRBV6-5 combines with J gene TRBJ2-2; 9 bases are shared with TRBD1. The CDR3 consists of 15 residues. Trimming took 7 bases from V and 3 from J; bases not matched to a gene: 6. Germline assignment: CDR1 MNHEY and CDR2 SVGAGI. The CDR3 loop reads CASNTGQGHTGELFF. Here the CDR3 DNA reads TGTGCCAGCAATACGGGACAGGGTCACACCGGGGAGCTGTTTTTT.

V usage is TRBV18 and J usage is TRBJ1-1; perhaps TRBD1 as D (5 bases). Per germline, CDR1 KGHSH and CDR2 LQKENI. CDR3 length: 15 amino acids. The germline V and J ends were trimmed by 3 bases and 0 bases, with 11 bases remaining between them. For the CDR3, the DNA is TGTGCCAGCTCACCCGGGGGGGGACTGAACACTGAAGCTTTCTTT. As protein: CASSPGGGLNTEAFF.

The chain carries TRBV5-4 and TRBJ1-1; the D is unclear. V lost 0 bases, J lost 2 bases, and 8 bases lay in between. There are 14 residues in the CDR3. Germline CDR1 is SGHNT and CDR2 is YYREEE (reference sequence). CDR3 sequence reads: CASSLGGGNTEAFF. The CDR3 DNA is TGTGCCAGCAGCTTGGGTGGCGGAAACACTGAAGCTTTCTTT.

The gene calls are TRBV9 and TRBJ1-5; D might be TRBD1 (6 bases). The CDR3 runs to 15 residues. The germline V and J ends were trimmed by 3 bases and 3 bases, with 13 bases remaining between them. CDR1 and CDR2 from the germline V gene are SGDLS and YYNGEE. The CDR3 spells CASSDRVGNNQPQHF. DNA of the CDR3: TGTGCCAGCAGCGACAGGGTTGGTAACAATCAGCCCCAGCATTTT.

V gene TRBV15 combines with J gene TRBJ1-3; 11 bases agree with TRBD1. V gave up 1 base and J gave up 2 bases; unmatched junction bases: 4. Germline V gene sequence: CDR1 LNHNV, CDR2 YYDKDF (reference sequence). This CDR3 is built from 17 residues. In DNA, the CDR3 is TGTGCCACCAGCAGAGCACCGGGACAGGGGGCTGGAAACACCATATATTTT. Protein: CATSRAPGQGAGNTIYF.

The chain is built from TRBV11-3 and TRBJ1-6, with a tentative D call TRBD1 (6 bases). The CDR3 has 18 amino acids. The germline CDR1 and CDR2 sequences are SGHNT and YENEEA. V lost 3 bases, J lost 4 bases, and 19 bases lay in between. CDR3 loop: CASSFQPTGTLYNSPLHF. The CDR3 DNA is TGTGCCAGCAGCTTTCAACCTACCGGGACACTTTATAATTCACCCCTCCACTTT. The whole variable domain, remainder taken from reference TRBV11-3 and TRBJ1-6, is EAGVVQSPRYKIIEKKQPVAFWCNPISGHNTLYWYLQNLGQGPELLIRYENEEAVDDSQLPKDRFSAERLKGVDSTLKIQPAELGDSAVYLCASSFQPTGTLYNSPLHFGNGTRLTVT.

The rearrangement uses TRBV3-1 (or the pseudogene TRBV3-2) and TRBJ1-1; 8 nucleotides match TRBD1. The CDR3 is 15 residues long. V shed 2 bases, J shed 2 bases, and the junction held 4 bases outside the gene matches. Germline values: CDR1 LGHDT, CDR2 YNNKEL (reference sequence). CDR3 bases: TGTGCCAGCAGCCAATGGGGACAGGTAAACACTGAAGCTTTCTTT. Protein: CASSQWGQVNTEAFF.

The chain links TRBV11-2 to TRBJ2-5, with 8 bases identical to TRBD1. The CDR3 contains 15 residues. Germline V gene data show CDR1 as SGHAT and CDR2 as FQNNGV. J gave up 7 bases and V 3 bases, and 10 bases lay outside the gene matches. This chain's CDR3 is CASSLDRVGSLTQYF. CDR3 in DNA: TGTGCCAGCAGCTTGGACAGGGTCGGGTCGTTGACCCAGTACTTC.

A note on this clone: This same CDR3 is encoded by further DNA sequences in the sample. V usage is TRBV30 and J usage is TRBJ1-1; D possibly corresponds to TRBD1 (5 bases). Trimming took off 0 bases at V and 1 base at J, with 9 bases between the two ends. The CDR3 contains 14 residues. Germline CDR1 and CDR2: GTSNPN and SVGIG (reference sequence). DNA of the CDR3: TGTGCCTGGAGTGTACAGCAGGGGAACACTGAAGCTTTCTTT. Translation: CAWSVQQGNTEAFF.